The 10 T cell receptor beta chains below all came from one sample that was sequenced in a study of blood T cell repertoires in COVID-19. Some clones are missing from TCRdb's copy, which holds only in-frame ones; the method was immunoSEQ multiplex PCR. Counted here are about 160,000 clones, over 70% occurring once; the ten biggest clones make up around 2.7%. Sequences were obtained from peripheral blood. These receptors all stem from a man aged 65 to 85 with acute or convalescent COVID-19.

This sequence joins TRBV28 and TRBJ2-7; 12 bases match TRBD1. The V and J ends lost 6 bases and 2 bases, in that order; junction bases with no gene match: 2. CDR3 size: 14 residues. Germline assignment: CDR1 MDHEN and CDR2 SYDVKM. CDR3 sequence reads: CASRGTGGPYEQYF. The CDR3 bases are TGTGCCAGCAGAGGGACAGGGGGCCCCTACGAGCAGTACTTC.

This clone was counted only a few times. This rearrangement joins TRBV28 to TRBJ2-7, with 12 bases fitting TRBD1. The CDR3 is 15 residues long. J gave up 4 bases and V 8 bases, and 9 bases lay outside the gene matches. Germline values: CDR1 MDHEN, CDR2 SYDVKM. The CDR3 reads CASGSSGQGAYEQYF. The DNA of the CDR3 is TGTGCCAGCGGTTCGTCGGGACAGGGGGCATACGAGCAGTACTTC. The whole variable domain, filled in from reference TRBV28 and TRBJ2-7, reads DVKVTQSSRYLVKRTGEKVFLECVQDMDHENMFWYRQDPGLGLRLIYFSYDVKMKEKGDIPEGYSVSREKKERFSLILESASTNQTSMYLCASGSSGQGAYEQYFGPGTRLTVT.

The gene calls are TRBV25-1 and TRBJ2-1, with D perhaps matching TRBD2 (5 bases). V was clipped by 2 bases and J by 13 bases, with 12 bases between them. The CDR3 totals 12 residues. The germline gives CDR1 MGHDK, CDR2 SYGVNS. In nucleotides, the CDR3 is TGTGCCAGCAGTGAACCGGGGAAACCCCAGTTCTTC. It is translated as CASSEPGKPQFF. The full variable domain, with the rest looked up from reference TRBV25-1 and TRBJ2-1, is EADIYQTPRYLVIGTGKKITLECSQTMGHDKMYWYQQDPGMELHLIHYSYGVNSTEKGDLSSESTVSRIRTEHFPLTLESARPSHTSQYLCASSEPGKPQFFGPGTRLTVL.

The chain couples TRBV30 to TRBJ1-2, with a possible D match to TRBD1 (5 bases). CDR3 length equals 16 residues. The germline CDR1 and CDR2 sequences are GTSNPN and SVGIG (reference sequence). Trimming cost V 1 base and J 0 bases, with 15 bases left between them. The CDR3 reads CAWSESPGLTNYGYTF. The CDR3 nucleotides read TGTGCCTGGAGTGAATCTCCGGGACTCACTAACTATGGCTACACCTTC.

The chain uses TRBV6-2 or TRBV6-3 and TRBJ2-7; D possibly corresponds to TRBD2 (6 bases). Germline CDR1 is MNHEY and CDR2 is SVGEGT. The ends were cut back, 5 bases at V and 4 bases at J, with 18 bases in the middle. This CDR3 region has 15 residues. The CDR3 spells CASSLAAGTWYEQYF. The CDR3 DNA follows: TGTGCCAGCAGTCTCGCGGCGGGAACTTGGTACGAGCAGTACTTC.

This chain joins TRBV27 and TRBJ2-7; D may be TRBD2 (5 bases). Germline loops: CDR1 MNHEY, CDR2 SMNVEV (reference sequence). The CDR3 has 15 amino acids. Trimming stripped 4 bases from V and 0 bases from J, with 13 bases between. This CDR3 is CASSWTGAGSYEQYF. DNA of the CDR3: TGTGCCAGCAGTTGGACGGGTGCGGGCTCCTACGAGCAGTACTTC.

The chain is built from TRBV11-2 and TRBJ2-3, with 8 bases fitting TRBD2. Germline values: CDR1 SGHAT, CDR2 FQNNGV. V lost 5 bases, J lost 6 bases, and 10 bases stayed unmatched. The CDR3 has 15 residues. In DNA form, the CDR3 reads TGTGCCAGCAGCCTCGGGATAGCGGGGCCTGATACGCAGTATTTT. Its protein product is CASSLGIAGPDTQYF.

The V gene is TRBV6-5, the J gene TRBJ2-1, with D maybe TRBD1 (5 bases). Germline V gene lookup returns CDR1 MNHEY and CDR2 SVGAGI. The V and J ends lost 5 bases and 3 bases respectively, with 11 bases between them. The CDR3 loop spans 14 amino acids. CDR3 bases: TGTGCCAGCAGTCCCGACAGCTACTACAATGAGCAGTTCTTC. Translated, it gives CASSPDSYYNEQFF.

The CDR3 DNA is TGTGCCAGTAGTGCTAGGTTTGGGTCTACTGTATCCTACGAGCAGTACTTC. Its protein is CASSARFGSTVSYEQYF. The chain recombines TRBV19 with TRBJ2-7, with unresolved D. V was cut by 5 bases and J by 1 base, with 21 bases left in between. The CDR3 sequence is 17 residues long. Germline V gene data show CDR1 as LNHDA and CDR2 as SQIVND (reference sequence).

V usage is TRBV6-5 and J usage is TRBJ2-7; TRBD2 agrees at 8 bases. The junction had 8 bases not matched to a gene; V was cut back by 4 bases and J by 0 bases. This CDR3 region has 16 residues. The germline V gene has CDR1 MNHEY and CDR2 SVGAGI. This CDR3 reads CASSLGGTRPSYEQYF. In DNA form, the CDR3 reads TGTGCCAGCAGTTTGGGCGGGACTAGGCCCTCCTACGAGCAGTACTTC.